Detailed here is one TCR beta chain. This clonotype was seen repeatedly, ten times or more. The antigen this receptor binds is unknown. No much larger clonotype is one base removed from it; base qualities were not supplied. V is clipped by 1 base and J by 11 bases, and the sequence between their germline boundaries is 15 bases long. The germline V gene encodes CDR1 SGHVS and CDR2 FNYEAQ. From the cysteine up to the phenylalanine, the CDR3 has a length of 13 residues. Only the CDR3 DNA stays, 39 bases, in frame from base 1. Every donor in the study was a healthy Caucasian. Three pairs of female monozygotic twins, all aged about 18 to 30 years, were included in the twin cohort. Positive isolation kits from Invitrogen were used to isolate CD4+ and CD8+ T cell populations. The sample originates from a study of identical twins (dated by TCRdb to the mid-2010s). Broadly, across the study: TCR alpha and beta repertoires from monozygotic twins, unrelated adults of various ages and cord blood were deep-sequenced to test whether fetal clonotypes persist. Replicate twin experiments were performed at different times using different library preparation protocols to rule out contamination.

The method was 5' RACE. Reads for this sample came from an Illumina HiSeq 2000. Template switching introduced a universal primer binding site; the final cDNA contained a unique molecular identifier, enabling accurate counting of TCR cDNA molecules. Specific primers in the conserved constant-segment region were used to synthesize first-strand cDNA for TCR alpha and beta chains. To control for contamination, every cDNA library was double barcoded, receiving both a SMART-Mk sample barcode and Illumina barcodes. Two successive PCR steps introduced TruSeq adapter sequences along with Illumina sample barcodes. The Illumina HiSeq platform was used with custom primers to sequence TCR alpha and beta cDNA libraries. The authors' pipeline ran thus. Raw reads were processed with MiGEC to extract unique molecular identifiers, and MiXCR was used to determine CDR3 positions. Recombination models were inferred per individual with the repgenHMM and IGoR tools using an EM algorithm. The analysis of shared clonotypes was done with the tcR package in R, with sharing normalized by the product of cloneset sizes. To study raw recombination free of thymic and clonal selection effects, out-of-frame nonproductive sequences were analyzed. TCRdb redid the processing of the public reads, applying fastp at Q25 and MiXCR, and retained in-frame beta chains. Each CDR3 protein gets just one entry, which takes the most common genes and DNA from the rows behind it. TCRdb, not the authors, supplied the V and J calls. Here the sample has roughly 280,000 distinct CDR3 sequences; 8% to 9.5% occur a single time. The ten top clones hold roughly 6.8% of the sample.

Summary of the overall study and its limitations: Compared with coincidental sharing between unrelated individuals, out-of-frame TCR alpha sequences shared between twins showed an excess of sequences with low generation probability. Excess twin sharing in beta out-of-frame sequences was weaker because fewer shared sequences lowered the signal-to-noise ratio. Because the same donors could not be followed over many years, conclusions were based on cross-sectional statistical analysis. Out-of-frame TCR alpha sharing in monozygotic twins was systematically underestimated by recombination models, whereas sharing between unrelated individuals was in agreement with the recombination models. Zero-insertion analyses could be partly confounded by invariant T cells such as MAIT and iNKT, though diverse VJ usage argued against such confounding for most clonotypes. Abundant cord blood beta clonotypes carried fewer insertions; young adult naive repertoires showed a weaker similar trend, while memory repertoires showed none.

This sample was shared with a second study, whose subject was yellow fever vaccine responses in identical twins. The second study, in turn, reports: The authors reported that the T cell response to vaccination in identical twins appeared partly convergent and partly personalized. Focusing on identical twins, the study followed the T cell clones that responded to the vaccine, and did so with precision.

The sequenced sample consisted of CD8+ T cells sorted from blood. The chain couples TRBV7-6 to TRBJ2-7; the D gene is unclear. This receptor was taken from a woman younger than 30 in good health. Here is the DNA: TGTGCCAGCAGCTTAGATGCGTACAGCCCAAAGTACTTC. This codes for CASSLDAYSPKYF.